The clone carrying this T cell receptor (beta chain) was seen a few times. The CDR3 covers 15 residues. CDR1 and CDR2 from the germline V gene are GTSNPN and SVGIG (reference sequence). The V gene lost 3 bases and the J gene lost 0 bases, with 14 bases spanning the gap. Method: immunoSEQ multiplex PCR; TCRdb's copy keeps in-frame clones and lacks some. The sample includes roughly 150,000 clones, 80% of them seen just once. These data come from a study of blood T cell repertoires in COVID-19. For the study at large: The analysed material was cDNA or gDNA that came from T cells, B-cell-depleted T cells, or PBMCs.

The receptor was derived from a man aged 60-69 years with acute or convalescent COVID-19. The sample was peripheral blood. The gene calls are TRBV30 and TRBJ1-1; no reliable D call. As DNA, the CDR3 is TGTGCCTGGAGATTTGCGGGCCTCATGAACACTGAAGCTTTCTTT. Translating gives CAWRFAGLMNTEAFF.